Below are 26 T cell receptor beta chains sequenced from a single sample in a study of blood T cell repertoires in COVID-19. Profiling relied on immunoSEQ multiplex PCR, and the TCRdb table lists in-frame clones only, not all of them. The table has around 220,000 clones, more than 85% seen once. The sequenced sample was peripheral blood. The receptors here all came from a man aged 35-49 years with active or convalescent COVID-19.

The CDR3 DNA is TGCGCCAGCAGCCTAGGACAGACCTCGAATCAAGAGACCCAGTACTTC. This sequence encodes CASSLGQTSNQETQYF. This sequence joins TRBV5-1 and TRBJ2-5, with D perhaps matching TRBD1 (6 bases). V was pared by 4 bases and J by 2 bases, with 18 bases between. Germline CDR1 reads SGHRS; CDR2 reads YFSETQ. The CDR3 has 16 residues.

The rearrangement joins TRBV13 to TRBJ1-5, with 10 nucleotides matching TRBD1. Germline loops: CDR1 PRHDT, CDR2 FYEKMQ (reference sequence). The CDR3 extends over 16 amino acids. Losses at the gene ends were 6 bases for V and 5 bases for J; bases not matched to a gene: 10. The CDR3 nucleotides read TGTGCCAGCAGTTCCGCCGGGGACAGGGGTCATCAGCCCCAGCATTTT. Translated: CASSSAGDRGHQPQHF.

The chain has TRBV4-1 and TRBJ1-2, with a weak D call TRBD1 (6 bases). The CDR3 sequence is 16 residues long. CDR1 MGHRA and CDR2 YSYEKL come from the germline V gene. V lost 3 bases to trimming and J lost 4 bases, with 18 bases between them. The CDR3 DNA is TGCGCCAGCAGCCACACAAAGGACAGTGTCTTCTATGGCTACACCTTC. It codes for CASSHTKDSVFYGYTF.

The chain uses TRBV28 and TRBJ2-7; 7 bases fit TRBD2. The CDR3 covers 14 residues. CDR1 is MDHEN, CDR2 SYDVKM, per germline. Losses at the gene ends were 8 bases for V and 0 bases for J; bases not matched to a gene: 7. CDR3 nucleotides: TGTGCCAGCGGCTTTCTAGCGGCCTCCTACGAGCAGTACTTC. Amino acid sequence: CASGFLAASYEQYF. The full variable domain, completed using reference TRBV28 and TRBJ2-7, is DVKVTQSSRYLVKRTGEKVFLECVQDMDHENMFWYRQDPGLGLRLIYFSYDVKMKEKGDIPEGYSVSREKKERFSLILESASTNQTSMYLCASGFLAASYEQYFGPGTRLTVT.

The chain has TRBV12-3 or TRBV12-4 and TRBJ2-7, with a possible D match to TRBD2 (6 bases). CDR3 length: 13 residues. The V end lost 6 bases, the J end lost 6 bases, and 15 bases lay between the germline ends. The CDR3 loop reads CASSPLGGAEQYF. CDR3 nucleotides: TGTGCCAGCAGCCCGCTTGGAGGGGCCGAGCAGTACTTC.

The chain employs TRBV3-1 (or the pseudogene TRBV3-2) and TRBJ1-1; 8 nucleotides align to TRBD1. J lost 4 bases, V lost 1 base, and 2 bases had no gene match. CDR3 length equals 14 residues. Germline V gene sequence: CDR1 LGHDT, CDR2 YNNKEL (reference sequence). The CDR3 bases are TGTGCCAGCAGCCAAGGACAGGGGACCACTGAAGCTTTCTTT. Translated, it gives CASSQGQGTTEAFF.

The chain uses TRBV5-1 and TRBJ1-5; TRBD1 is a possible D gene (6 bases). Germline loops: CDR1 SGHRS, CDR2 YFSETQ. V gave up 4 bases and J gave up 0 bases, with 11 bases separating them. This CDR3 is built from 15 residues. CDR3 nucleotides: TGCGCCAGCAGCCCACAGGGTTCTAGCAATCAGCCCCAGCATTTT. Translated: CASSPQGSSNQPQHF. The entire variable domain, with the rest obtained from reference TRBV5-1 and TRBJ1-5, is as follows: KAGVTQTPRYLIKTRGQQVTLSCSPISGHRSVSWYQQTPGQGLQFLFEYFSETQRNKGNFPGRFSGRQFSNSRSEMNVSTLELGDSALYLCASSPQGSSNQPQHFGDGTRLSIL.

The rearrangement joins TRBV28 to TRBJ1-5, with TRBD1 as a possible D gene (5 bases). V was cut by 1 base and J by 5 bases, with 12 bases left in between. Germline V gene lookup returns CDR1 MDHEN and CDR2 SYDVKM. CDR3 length: 15 residues. CDR3 residues: CASSLSGSLYQPQHF. The CDR3 DNA reads TGTGCCAGCAGTTTATCAGGGTCCCTTTATCAGCCCCAGCATTTT. The complete variable domain, with remaining parts taken from reference TRBV28 and TRBJ1-5, reads DVKVTQSSRYLVKRTGEKVFLECVQDMDHENMFWYRQDPGLGLRLIYFSYDVKMKEKGDIPEGYSVSREKKERFSLILESASTNQTSMYLCASSLSGSLYQPQHFGDGTRLSIL.

This chain uses TRBV5-1 with TRBJ2-1; TRBD2 aligns across 8 bases. The germline V gene has CDR1 SGHRS and CDR2 YFSETQ. With V trimmed by 5 bases and J by 3 bases, 7 bases remained unmatched. The CDR3 is 15 amino acids. The CDR3 coding sequence is TGCGCCAGCAGTACTCCGCGGGAGGACTACAATGAGCAGTTCTTC. Protein: CASSTPREDYNEQFF.

The rearrangement uses TRBV18 and TRBJ1-2; 9 bases agree with TRBD1. Trimming at V came to 0 bases and at J to 7 bases, leaving 12 bases not matched to a gene. Germline-derived CDR1 and CDR2 are KGHSH and LQKENI. This CDR3 is 17 amino acids long. As DNA, the CDR3 is TGTGCCAGCTCACCACCGTCCCCCCTGGGACAGGGCCGTGGCTACACCTTC. It is translated as CASSPPSPLGQGRGYTF.

The rearrangement uses TRBV18 and TRBJ1-5, with D maybe TRBD1 (6 bases). The CDR3 contains 14 residues. From germline, CDR1 is KGHSH and CDR2 LQKENI. With 5 bases removed from V and 4 bases from J, the gap between germline ends came to 12 bases. The CDR3 nucleotides are TGTGCCAGCTCATTAAGACAGGTTAATCAGCCCCAGCATTTT. This translates into CASSLRQVNQPQHF. The entire variable domain, with the rest obtained from reference TRBV18 and TRBJ1-5, is as follows: NAGVMQNPRHLVRRRGQEARLRCSPMKGHSHVYWYRQLPEEGLKFMVYLQKENIIDESGMPKERFSAEFPKEGPSILRIQQVVRGDSAAYFCASSLRQVNQPQHFGDGTRLSIL.

The genes are TRBV10-1 and TRBJ2-1; 14 nucleotides align to TRBD2. The ends lost 7 bases at V and 6 bases at J; junction bases unmatched: 5. Germline V gene lookup returns CDR1 WNHNN and CDR2 SYGVQD (reference sequence). The CDR3 extends over 15 amino acids. In DNA, the CDR3 is TGCGCCAGCACAGAGGGACTAGCGGGAGTCAATGAGCAGTTCTTC. Its protein is CASTEGLAGVNEQFF.

Here the CDR3 DNA reads TGTGCCAGCAGCCGGGACAGGGCCTACGAGCAGTACTTC. Its translation is CASSRDRAYEQYF. The chain carries TRBV25-1 and TRBJ2-7; 9 bases are a match to TRBD1. Trimming removed 6 bases from V and 2 bases from J; junction bases left unmatched: 2. This CDR3 is 13 amino acids long. Germline V gene sequence: CDR1 MGHDK, CDR2 SYGVNS.

This rearrangement joins TRBV5-6 to TRBJ1-2; 7 bases are shared with TRBD1. The CDR3 totals 15 residues. Germline CDR1 is SGHDT and CDR2 is YYEEEE. The J segment lost 5 bases and the V segment lost 1 base, leaving 8 bases of the junction unmatched. CDR3 nucleotide sequence: TGTGCCAGCAGCTTGACAGGGGACTTTAATTATGGCTACACCTTC. Amino acid sequence: CASSLTGDFNYGYTF.

This chain connects TRBV5-8 to TRBJ2-3, with 10 bases that match TRBD2. V lost 1 base, J lost 5 bases, and 4 bases stayed unmatched. The CDR3 has 15 amino acids. The V gene's germline CDR1 is SGHTS and CDR2 YDEGEE. The chain's CDR3 is CASSLLAGAIDTQYF. DNA for the CDR3: TGTGCCAGCAGCTTGCTAGCGGGGGCTATAGATACGCAGTATTTT.

The sample holds one count of this clone. V is TRBV6-5 and J is TRBJ2-7, with 9 bases lining up with TRBD1. Germline lookup yields CDR1 MNHEY and CDR2 SVGAGI. This CDR3 spans 15 amino acids. The trim removed 6 bases at V and 1 base at J, leaving 7 bases unmatched. CDR3 coding DNA: TGTGCCAGCAGATATGGACAGGGGCCTTCCTACGAGCAGTACTTC. Protein: CASRYGQGPSYEQYF.

The chain combines TRBV7-9 with TRBJ1-1; unclear D gene. The CDR3 runs to 13 residues. Germline V gives CDR1 SEHNR, CDR2 FQNEAQ (reference sequence). V was trimmed by 3 bases and J by 4 bases, leaving 9 bases between them. The CDR3 sequence is CASSLPSGTEAFF. For the CDR3, the DNA is TGTGCCAGCAGCTTGCCGTCCGGCACTGAAGCTTTCTTT.

J is TRBJ2-7 and V is TRBV19; 9 bases map to TRBD1. Germline V CDR1 and CDR2: LNHDA, SQIVND (reference sequence). The CDR3 consists of 14 residues. The J segment lost 5 bases and the V segment lost 6 bases, leaving 8 bases of the junction unmatched. The CDR3: CASSYVGQGNEQYF. The CDR3 region has the DNA TGTGCCAGTAGCTACGTGGGACAGGGTAACGAGCAGTACTTC.

J is TRBJ2-7 and V is TRBV3-1 (or the pseudogene TRBV3-2); 9 nucleotides agree with TRBD1. Germline assignment: CDR1 LGHDT and CDR2 YNNKEL (reference sequence). V lost 8 bases and J lost 2; bases outside the gene matches: 4. There are 13 residues in the CDR3. The CDR3 coding sequence is TGTGCCAGCGCCCGGACAGGGGCCTACGAGCAGTACTTC. It specifies CASARTGAYEQYF.

The chain carries TRBV27 and TRBJ2-7; 8 bases map to TRBD1. The trim removed 6 bases at V and 6 bases at J, leaving 16 bases unmatched. CDR1 MNHEY and CDR2 SMNVEV come from the germline V gene (reference sequence). The CDR3 contains 16 residues. The CDR3 coding sequence is TGTGCCAGCAGAAATAGTGACCTCAGGGGGCGCGGCGAGCAGTACTTC. Its protein product is CASRNSDLRGRGEQYF.

This chain links TRBV20-1 with TRBJ1-2; D ambiguous. V lost 3 bases and J lost 8, with 19 bases in between. Germline CDR1 DFQATT, CDR2 SNEGSKA (reference sequence). The CDR3 has 14 residues. CDR3 residues: CSASSLATQYGYTF. The CDR3 DNA follows: TGCAGTGCTAGTTCCCTGGCCACCCAGTACGGCTACACCTTC.

The chain has TRBV11-2 and TRBJ1-6, with D perhaps TRBD1 (6 bases). Trimming took 4 bases from V and 3 from J, leaving 10 bases between them. Germline V CDR1 and CDR2: SGHAT, FQNNGV. This CDR3 is 15 amino acids long. This CDR3 reads CASSSTGFYNSPLHF. For the CDR3, the DNA is TGTGCCAGCAGCTCGACAGGTTTCTATAATTCACCCCTCCACTTT. The full variable domain, rest sourced from reference TRBV11-2 and TRBJ1-6, is EAGVAQSPRYKIIEKRQSVAFWCNPISGHATLYWYQQILGQGPKLLIQFQNNGVVDDSQLPKDRFSAERLKGVDSTLKIQPAKLEDSAVYLCASSSTGFYNSPLHFGNGTRLTVT.

There are a few counts of this clone. The chain carries TRBV6-6 and TRBJ1-1, with TRBD1 as a possible D gene (5 bases). The ends were cut back, 2 bases at V and 1 base at J, with 11 bases in the middle. The length of the CDR3 is 15 residues. The germline V gene encodes CDR1 MNHNY and CDR2 SVGAGI (reference sequence). In nucleotides, the CDR3 is TGTGCCAGCAGTTACGGGGGGACCAAGAACACTGAAGCTTTCTTT. It codes for CASSYGGTKNTEAFF.

The chain's CDR3 is CASRTGWGQPQHF. The CDR3 DNA sequence: TGTGCCAGTAGGACAGGGTGGGGTCAGCCCCAGCATTTT. The chain combines TRBV19 with TRBJ1-5; 7 bases are a match to TRBD1. This CDR3 region has 13 residues. V shed 6 bases, J shed 6 bases, and the junction held 5 bases outside the gene matches. Germline CDR1 reads LNHDA; CDR2 reads SQIVND (reference sequence).

This chain links TRBV27 with TRBJ2-3; 9 bases are shared with TRBD2. Germline CDR1 reads MNHEY; CDR2 reads SMNVEV (reference sequence). V lost 3 bases to trimming and J lost 5 bases; unmatched junction nucleotides: 12. This CDR3 has 17 amino acids. The CDR3 DNA sequence: TGTGCCAGCAGTTTCGATTCTGGGGCTAGCGGGATAGATACGCAGTATTTT. Translated, it gives CASSFDSGASGIDTQYF.

The chain uses TRBV5-1 and TRBJ1-3; TRBD1 agrees at 7 bases. There are 16 residues in the CDR3. Trimming took 0 bases from V and 1 from J; bases not matched to a gene: 4. Germline CDR1 reads SGHRS; CDR2 reads YFSETQ. CDR3 protein: CASSLAGTASGNTIYF. CDR3 nucleotide sequence: TGCGCCAGCAGCTTGGCCGGGACAGCTTCTGGAAACACCATATATTTT.